This T cell receptor (beta chain) was observed in a study of T-cell memory formation after mild COVID-19. The CDR3 contains 16 residues. Germline V gene lookup returns CDR1 SGDLS and CDR2 YYNGEE. V lost 4 bases to trimming and J lost 1 base, with 15 bases between them. TCR alpha and TCR beta cDNA libraries carrying sample barcodes and UMIs were produced by 5'RACE using constant-segment primers. One entry per CDR3 protein results from TCRdb running MiXCR on the 5' RACE reads. The table shows 400,000 to 500,000 distinct CDR3 sequences, with about 20% occurring only once. This clonotype was recorded a few times.

The genes are TRBV9 and TRBJ2-1; D gene unclear. Sequenced material: PBMCs or a T cell subset sorted from them (not recorded which). The TCR was taken from an adult woman who had mild COVID-19 (a few samples of this study predate the infection). Cell type and time point are not known. The CDR3 bases are TGTGCCAGCAGCCATGCATGGACGGAATCCTACAATGAGCAGTTCTTC. It yields the protein CASSHAWTESYNEQFF.